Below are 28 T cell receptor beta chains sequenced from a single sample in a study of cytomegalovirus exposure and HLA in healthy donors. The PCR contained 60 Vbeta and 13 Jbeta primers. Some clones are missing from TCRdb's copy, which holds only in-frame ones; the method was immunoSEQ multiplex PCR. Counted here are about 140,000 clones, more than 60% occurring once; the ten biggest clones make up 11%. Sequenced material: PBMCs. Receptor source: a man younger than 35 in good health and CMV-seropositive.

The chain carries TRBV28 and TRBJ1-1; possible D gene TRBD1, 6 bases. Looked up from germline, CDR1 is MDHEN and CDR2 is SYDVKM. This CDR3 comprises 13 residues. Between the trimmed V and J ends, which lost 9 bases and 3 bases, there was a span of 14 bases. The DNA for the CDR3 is TGTGCCAGTCACAGGGTCGGGGACACTGAAGCTTTCTTT. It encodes CASHRVGDTEAFF.

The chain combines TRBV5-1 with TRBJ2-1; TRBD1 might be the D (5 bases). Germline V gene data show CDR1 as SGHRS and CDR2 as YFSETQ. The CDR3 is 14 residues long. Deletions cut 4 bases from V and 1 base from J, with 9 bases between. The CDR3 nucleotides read TGCGCCAGCAGCCTCGGACAATCCTACAATGAGCAGTTCTTC. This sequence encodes CASSLGQSYNEQFF. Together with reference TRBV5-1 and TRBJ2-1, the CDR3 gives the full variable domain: KAGVTQTPRYLIKTRGQQVTLSCSPISGHRSVSWYQQTPGQGLQFLFEYFSETQRNKGNFPGRFSGRQFSNSRSEMNVSTLELGDSALYLCASSLGQSYNEQFFGPGTRLTVL.

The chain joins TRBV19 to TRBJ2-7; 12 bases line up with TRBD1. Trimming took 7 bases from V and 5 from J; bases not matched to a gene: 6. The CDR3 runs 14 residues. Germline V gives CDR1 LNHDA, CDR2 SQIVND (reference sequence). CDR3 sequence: CASKTGTGGHEQYF. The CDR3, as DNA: TGTGCCAGTAAAACCGGGACAGGGGGCCACGAGCAGTACTTC.

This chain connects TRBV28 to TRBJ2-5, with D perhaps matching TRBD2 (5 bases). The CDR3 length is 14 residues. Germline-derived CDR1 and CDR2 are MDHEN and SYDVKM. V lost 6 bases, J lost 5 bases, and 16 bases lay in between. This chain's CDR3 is CASSPSGPVETQYF. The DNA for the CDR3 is TGTGCCAGCAGCCCAAGCGGACCCGTGGAGACCCAGTACTTC.

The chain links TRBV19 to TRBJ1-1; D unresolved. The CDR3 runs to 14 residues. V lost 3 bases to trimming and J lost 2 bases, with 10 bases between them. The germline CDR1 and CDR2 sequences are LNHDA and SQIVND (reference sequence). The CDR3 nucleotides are TGTGCCAGTAGTATGGAGAGTTTCAACACTGAAGCTTTCTTT. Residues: CASSMESFNTEAFF.

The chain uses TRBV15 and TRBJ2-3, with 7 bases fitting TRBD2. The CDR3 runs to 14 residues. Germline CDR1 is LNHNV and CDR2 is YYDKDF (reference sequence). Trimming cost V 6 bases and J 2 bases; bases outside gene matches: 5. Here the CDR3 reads CATSFTSATDTQYF. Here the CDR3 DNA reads TGTGCCACCAGTTTCACTAGCGCCACAGATACGCAGTATTTT.

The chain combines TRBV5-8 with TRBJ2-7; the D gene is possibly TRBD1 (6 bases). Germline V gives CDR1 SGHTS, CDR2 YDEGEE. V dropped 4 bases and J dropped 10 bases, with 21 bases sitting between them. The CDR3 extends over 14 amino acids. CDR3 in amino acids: CASSVLGQTSNQYF. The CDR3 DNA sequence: TGTGCCAGCAGCGTCCTCGGACAGACCAGCAATCAGTACTTC. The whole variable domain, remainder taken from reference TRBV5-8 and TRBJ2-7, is EAGVTQSPTHLIKTRGQQATLRCSPISGHTSVYWYQQALGLGLQFLLWYDEGEERNRGNFPPRFSGRQFPNYSSELNVNALELEDSALYLCASSVLGQTSNQYFGPGTRLTVT.

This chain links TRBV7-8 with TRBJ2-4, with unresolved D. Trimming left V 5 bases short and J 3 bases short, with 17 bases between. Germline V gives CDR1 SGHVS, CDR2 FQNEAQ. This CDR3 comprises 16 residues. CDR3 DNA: TGTGCCAGCAGCCAGATGTCCCCCGCGGACAAAAACATTCAGTACTTC. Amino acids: CASSQMSPADKNIQYF.

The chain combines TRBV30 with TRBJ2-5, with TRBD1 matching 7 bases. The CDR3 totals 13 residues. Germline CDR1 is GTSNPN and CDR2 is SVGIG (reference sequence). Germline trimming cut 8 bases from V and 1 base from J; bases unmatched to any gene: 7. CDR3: CASTQGLQETQYF. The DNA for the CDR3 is TGTGCCAGCACACAGGGGCTCCAAGAGACCCAGTACTTC.

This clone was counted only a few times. The DNA for the CDR3 is TGCGCCAGCAGCCAACCACGAGGGACAGCTCACTCTGGGGCCAACGTCCTGACTTTC. This codes for CASSQPRGTAHSGANVLTF. V and J are TRBV4-1 and TRBJ2-6; TRBD1 matches 7 bases. V was pared by 2 bases and J by 0 bases, with 10 bases of the junction left unmatched. CDR3 length: 19 amino acids. Germline assignment: CDR1 MGHRA and CDR2 YSYEKL.

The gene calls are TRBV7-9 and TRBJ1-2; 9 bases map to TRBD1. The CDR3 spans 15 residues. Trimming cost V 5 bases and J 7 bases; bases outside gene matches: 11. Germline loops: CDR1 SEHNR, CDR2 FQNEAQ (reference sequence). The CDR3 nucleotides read TGTGCCAGCAGCCAGGGTCGGGACAGGGTCGGTGGCTACACCTTC. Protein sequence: CASSQGRDRVGGYTF.

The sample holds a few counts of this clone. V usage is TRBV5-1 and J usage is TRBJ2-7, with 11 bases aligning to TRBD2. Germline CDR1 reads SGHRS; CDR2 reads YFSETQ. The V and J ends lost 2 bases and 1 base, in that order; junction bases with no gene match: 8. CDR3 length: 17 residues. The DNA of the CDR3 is TGCGCCAGCAGCTTAACGCTGACTAGCGGGATATCCTACGAGCAGTACTTC. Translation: CASSLTLTSGISYEQYF.

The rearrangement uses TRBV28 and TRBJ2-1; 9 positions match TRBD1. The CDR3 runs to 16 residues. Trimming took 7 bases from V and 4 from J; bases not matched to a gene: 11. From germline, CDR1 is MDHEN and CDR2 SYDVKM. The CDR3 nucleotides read TGTGCCAGCAACCCTCCGGGACAGGGAGTTTACAATGAGCAGTTCTTC. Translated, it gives CASNPPGQGVYNEQFF.

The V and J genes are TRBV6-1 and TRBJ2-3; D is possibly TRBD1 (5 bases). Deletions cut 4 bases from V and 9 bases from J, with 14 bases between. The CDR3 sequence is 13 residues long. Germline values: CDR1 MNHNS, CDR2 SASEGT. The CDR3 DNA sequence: TGTGCCAGCAGTGGCAGCAGGGCGAGGACGCAGTATTTT. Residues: CASSGSRARTQYF.

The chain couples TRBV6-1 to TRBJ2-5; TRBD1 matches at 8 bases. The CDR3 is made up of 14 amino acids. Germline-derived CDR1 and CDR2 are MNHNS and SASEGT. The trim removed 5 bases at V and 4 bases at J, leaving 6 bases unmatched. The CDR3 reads CASSPRTGSETQYF. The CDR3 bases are TGTGCCAGCAGTCCGCGGACAGGGTCAGAGACCCAGTACTTC.

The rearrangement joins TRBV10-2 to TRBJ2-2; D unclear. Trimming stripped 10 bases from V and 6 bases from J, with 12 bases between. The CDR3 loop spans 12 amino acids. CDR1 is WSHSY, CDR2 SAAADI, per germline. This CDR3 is CATAGPSGELFF. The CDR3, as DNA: TGCGCCACCGCCGGTCCCTCCGGGGAGCTGTTTTTT.

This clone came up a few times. CDR3 coding DNA: TGTGCCAGCAGCCCTGAGACAGGCCGGAATGAAAAACTGTTTTTT. Encoded protein: CASSPETGRNEKLFF. The chain has TRBV7-2 and TRBJ1-4; perhaps TRBD1 as D (6 bases). CDR3 length: 15 residues. The V and J ends lost 5 bases and 5 bases respectively, with 15 bases between them. Germline values: CDR1 SGHTA, CDR2 FQGNSA.

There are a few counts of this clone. Here the CDR3 reads CASSPGQGAQYF. The CDR3 nucleotides are TGTGCCAGCAGCCCGGGACAGGGGGCGCAGTACTTC. The J gene is TRBJ2-7, the V gene TRBV5-4, with TRBD1 matching over 12 bases. Germline assignment: CDR1 SGHNT and CDR2 YYREEE (reference sequence). V shed 4 bases, J shed 9 bases, and the junction held 2 bases outside the gene matches. The CDR3 consists of 12 residues.

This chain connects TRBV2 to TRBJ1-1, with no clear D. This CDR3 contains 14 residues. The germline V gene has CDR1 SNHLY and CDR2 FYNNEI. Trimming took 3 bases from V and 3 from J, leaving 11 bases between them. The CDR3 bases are TGTGCCAGCAGTGATGGAGTTGGCGACACTGAAGCTTTCTTT. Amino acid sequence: CASSDGVGDTEAFF.

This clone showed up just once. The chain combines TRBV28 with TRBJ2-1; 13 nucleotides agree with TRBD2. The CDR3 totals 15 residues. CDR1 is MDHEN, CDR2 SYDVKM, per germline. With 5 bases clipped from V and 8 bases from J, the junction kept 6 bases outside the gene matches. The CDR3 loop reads CASSRGLAGDYEQFF. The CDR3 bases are TGTGCCAGCAGTCGAGGACTAGCGGGAGATTATGAGCAGTTCTTC.

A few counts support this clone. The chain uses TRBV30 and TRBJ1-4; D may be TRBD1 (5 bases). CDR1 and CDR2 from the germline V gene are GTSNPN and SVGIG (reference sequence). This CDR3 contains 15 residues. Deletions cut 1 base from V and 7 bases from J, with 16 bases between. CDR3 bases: TGTGCCTGGAGTGATCCCCGTGACAGAAGTGAAAAACTGTTTTTT. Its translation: CAWSDPRDRSEKLFF.

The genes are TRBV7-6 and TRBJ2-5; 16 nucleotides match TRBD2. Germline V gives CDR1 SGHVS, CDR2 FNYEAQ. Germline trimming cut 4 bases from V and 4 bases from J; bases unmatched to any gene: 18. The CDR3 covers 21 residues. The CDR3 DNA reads TGTGCCAGCAGCTCTCACCCCCTGGGACTAGCGGGAGGGACCGTTTTAGAGACCCAGTACTTC. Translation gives CASSSHPLGLAGGTVLETQYF.

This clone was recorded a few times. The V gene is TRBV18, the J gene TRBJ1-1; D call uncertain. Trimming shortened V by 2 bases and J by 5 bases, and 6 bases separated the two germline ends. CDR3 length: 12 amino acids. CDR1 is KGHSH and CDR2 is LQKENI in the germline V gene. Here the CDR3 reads CASSPEGTEAFF. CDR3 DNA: TGTGCCAGCTCACCAGAGGGTACTGAAGCTTTCTTT.

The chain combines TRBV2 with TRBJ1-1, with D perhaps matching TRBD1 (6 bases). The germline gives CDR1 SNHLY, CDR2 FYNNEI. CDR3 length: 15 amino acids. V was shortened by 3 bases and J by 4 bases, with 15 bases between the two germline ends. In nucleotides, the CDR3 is TGTGCCAGCAGTGAGACAGGCTCCGTCTTCACTGAAGCTTTCTTT. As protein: CASSETGSVFTEAFF.

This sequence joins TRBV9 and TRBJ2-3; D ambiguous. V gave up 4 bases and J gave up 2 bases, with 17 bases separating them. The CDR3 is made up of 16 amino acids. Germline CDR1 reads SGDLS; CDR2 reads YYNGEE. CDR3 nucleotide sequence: TGTGCCAGCAGCCTCGATCAGGTCCAGACCACAGATACGCAGTATTTT. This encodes CASSLDQVQTTDTQYF.

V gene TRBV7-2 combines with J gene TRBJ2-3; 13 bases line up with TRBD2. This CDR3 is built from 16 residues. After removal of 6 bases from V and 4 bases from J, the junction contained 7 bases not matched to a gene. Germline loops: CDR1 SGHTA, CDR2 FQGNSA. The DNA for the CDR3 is TGTGCCAGCAGTACGACTAGCGGGAGGATAGCAGATACGCAGTATTTT. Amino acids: CASSTTSGRIADTQYF. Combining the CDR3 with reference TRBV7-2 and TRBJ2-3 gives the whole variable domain GAGVSQSPSNKVTEKGKDVELRCDPISGHTALYWYRQSLGQGLEFLIYFQGNSAPDKSGLPSDRFSAERTGGSVSTLTIQRTQQEDSAVYLCASSTTSGRIADTQYFGPGTRLTVL.

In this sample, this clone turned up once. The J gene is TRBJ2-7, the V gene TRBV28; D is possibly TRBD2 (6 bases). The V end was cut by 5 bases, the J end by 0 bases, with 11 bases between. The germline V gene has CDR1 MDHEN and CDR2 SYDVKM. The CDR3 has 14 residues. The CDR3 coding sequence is TGTGCCAGCAGTCCATTCGGGAGCTCCTACGAGCAGTACTTC. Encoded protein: CASSPFGSSYEQYF.

CDR3 sequence reads: CAWEKDTQYF. Written as DNA, the CDR3 is TGTGCCTGGGAGAAGGATACGCAGTATTTT. This chain joins TRBV30 and TRBJ2-3; no firm D call. CDR3 length: 10 amino acids. The ends were cut back, 5 bases at V and 6 bases at J, with 6 bases in the middle. Per germline, CDR1 GTSNPN and CDR2 SVGIG (reference sequence).